This T cell receptor beta chain was captured by sequencing in a study of T cells in Graves' hyperthyroidism and ophthalmopathy. Based on clinical symptoms, serum thyroxine and TRAb, thyroid ultrasound and orbital computed tomography, diagnoses were reached. Any symptoms of ophthalmopathy came after the first hyperthyroidism diagnosis, from which the blood sample dates. Findings and caveats of the study: Most expanded thyroid clonotypes above 0.001 recurred in blood.

This clonotype appeared many times. Its antigen is not identified. The CDR3 is made up of 14 amino acids. The V gene lost 4 bases and the J gene lost 1 base, with 9 bases spanning the gap. The germline gives CDR1 SGHRS, CDR2 YFSETQ. What was amplified from RNA transcripts were TCR beta CDR3 regions. The HTBI primer set served for first-round RT-PCR of the TCR CDR3. Each CDR3 protein is one row after TCRdb ran MiXCR on the multiplex PCR reads. The sample includes under 300,000 distinct CDR3 sequences, roughly 14% of them seen just once. The V call is TRBV5-1, the J call TRBJ1-3; D is unclear. The sample consisted of blood. This clonotype was obtained from a woman between 25 and 40 years old with Graves' hyperthyroidism that later progressed to Graves' ophthalmopathy. The CDR3 loop reads CASSHGESGNTIYF. The CDR3 bases are TGCGCCAGCAGCCACGGAGAATCTGGAAACACCATATATTTT.